This TCR beta chain is from a study of T cell responses to AZD1222 COVID-19 vaccine. Study results and caveats: With two AZD1222 doses given, Spike-specific TCR breadth and depth both rose.

CDR1 and CDR2 from the germline V gene are SEHNR and FQNEAQ (reference sequence). V lost 2 bases to trimming and J lost 7 bases, with 11 bases between them. The CDR3 loop spans 13 amino acids. On this clone: What it binds is not known.

Only in-frame clones appear in the TCRdb table, and some are missing; sequencing was by immunoSEQ multiplex PCR. The sample shows about 96,000 clones, about 88% of them seen only once. Here the sequenced sample was peripheral blood, taken on day 0 of AZD1222 vaccination. The clonotype originates from an adult in good health. J is TRBJ1-1 and V is TRBV7-9, with a tentative D call TRBD1 (5 bases). As DNA, the CDR3 is TGTGCCAGCAGCTTATCAGAAGGGGTTGAAGCTTTCTTT. This gives the protein CASSLSEGVEAFF.